This T cell receptor (beta chain) is drawn from a study of T cell responses to AZD1222 COVID-19 vaccine. Repertoires were generated with immunoSEQ multiplex PCR, while TCRdb's copy carries only in-frame clones and drops some. The repertoire holds about 67,000 clones, with 80% to 85% as singletons. In this sample, this clone turned up once. Germline CDR1 and CDR2: KGHDR and SFDVKD. Trimming removed 2 bases at V and 4 bases at J, with 13 bases between. The CDR3 spans 16 residues. This chain uses TRBV24-1 with TRBJ2-2; unclear D gene. The source was peripheral blood, collected on day 0 of AZD1222 vaccination. The receptor comes from an adult in good health. Here the CDR3 reads CATSDSRVRTTGELFF. The CDR3 DNA reads as TGTGCCACCAGTGATTCCCGGGTCAGAACCACCGGGGAGCTGTTTTTT.